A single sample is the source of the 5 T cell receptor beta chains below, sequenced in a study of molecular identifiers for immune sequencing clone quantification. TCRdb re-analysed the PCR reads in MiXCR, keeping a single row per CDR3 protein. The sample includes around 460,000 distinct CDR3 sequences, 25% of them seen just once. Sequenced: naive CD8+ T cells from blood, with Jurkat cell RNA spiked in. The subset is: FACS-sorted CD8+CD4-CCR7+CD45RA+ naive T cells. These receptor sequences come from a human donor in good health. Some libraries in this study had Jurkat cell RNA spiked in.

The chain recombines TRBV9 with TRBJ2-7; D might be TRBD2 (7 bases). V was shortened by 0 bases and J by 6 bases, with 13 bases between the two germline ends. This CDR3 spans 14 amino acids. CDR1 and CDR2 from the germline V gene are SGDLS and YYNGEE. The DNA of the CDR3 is TGTGCCAGCAGCGTAGGGGGGGGCCAAGCCGAGCAGTACTTC. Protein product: CASSVGGGQAEQYF.

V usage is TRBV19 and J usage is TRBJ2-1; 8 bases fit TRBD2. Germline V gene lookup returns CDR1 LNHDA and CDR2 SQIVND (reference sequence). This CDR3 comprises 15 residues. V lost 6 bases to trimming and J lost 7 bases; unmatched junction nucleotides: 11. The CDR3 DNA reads TGTGCCAGTAGATTGGGAGCGGGAGAGGGGAATGAGCAGTTCTTC. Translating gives CASRLGAGEGNEQFF. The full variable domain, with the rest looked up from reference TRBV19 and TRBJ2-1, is DGGITQSPKYLFRKEGQNVTLSCEQNLNHDAMYWYRQDPGQGLRLIYYSQIVNDFQKGDIAEGYSVSREKKESFPLTVTSAQKNPTAFYLCASRLGAGEGNEQFFGPGTRLTVL.

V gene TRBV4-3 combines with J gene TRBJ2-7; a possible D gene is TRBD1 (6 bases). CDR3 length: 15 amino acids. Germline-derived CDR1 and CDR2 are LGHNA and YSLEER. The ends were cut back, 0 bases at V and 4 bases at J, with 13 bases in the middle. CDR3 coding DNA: TGCGCCAGCAGCCAAGACCCGGACAGCGTTTACGAGCAGTACTTC. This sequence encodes CASSQDPDSVYEQYF.

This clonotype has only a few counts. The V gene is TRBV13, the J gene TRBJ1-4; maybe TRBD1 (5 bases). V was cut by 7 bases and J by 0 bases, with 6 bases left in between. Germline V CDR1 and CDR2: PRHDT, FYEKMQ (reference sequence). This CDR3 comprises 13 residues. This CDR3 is CASKTATNEKLFF. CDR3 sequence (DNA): TGTGCCAGCAAGACAGCAACTAATGAAAAACTGTTTTTT.

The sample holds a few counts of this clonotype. CDR3 bases: TGTGCCAGCAGCTTGGACAGGGAGAACTATGGCTACACCTTC. Amino acids: CASSLDRENYGYTF. The chain links TRBV5-6 to TRBJ1-2; TRBD1 is a possible D gene (6 bases). The germline gives CDR1 SGHDT, CDR2 YYEEEE. Trimming left V 0 bases short and J 2 bases short, with 8 bases between. This CDR3 contains 14 residues. Full variable domain (remainder filled in from reference TRBV5-6 and TRBJ1-2): DAGVTQSPTHLIKTRGQQVTLRCSPKSGHDTVSWYQQALGQGPQFIFQYYEEEERQRGNFPDRFSGHQFPNYSSELNVNALLLGDSALYLCASSLDRENYGYTFGSGTRLTVV.